This T cell receptor (beta chain) was observed in a study of CD8+ T cells in alopecia areata. Study information: The tofacitinib course ran for 6 to 18 months and was followed by 6 months off drug.

Noted treatment: oral pan-JAK inhibitor, 5-10 mg twice daily. Extraction and reverse transcription of RNA yielded cDNA as the sequencing template. Assay: immunoSEQ multiplex PCR; the TCRdb copy retains only in-frame clones and omits some. The repertoire holds 200,000 or so clones, with roughly 60% as singletons. Comment on this clone: What it binds is not known.

This CDR3 contains 14 residues. The V end lost 1 base, the J end lost 6 bases, and 12 bases lay between the germline ends. The V gene's germline CDR1 is SGHDT and CDR2 YYEEEE. The study, taken as a whole, reports: Clonality in lesional scalp, especially alopecia totalis/universalis, exceeded that of normal scalp.

The V gene is TRBV5-6, the J gene TRBJ2-3, with D maybe TRBD2 (6 bases). Sequencing used CD4+ T cells sorted from blood, obtained at week 24, from a patient treated with tofacitinib. This clonotype was obtained from a human donor with alopecia areata. The CDR3 coding sequence is TGTGCCAGCAGCTTGCGCGGGGTGTTCGATACGCAGTATTTT. Residues: CASSLRGVFDTQYF.